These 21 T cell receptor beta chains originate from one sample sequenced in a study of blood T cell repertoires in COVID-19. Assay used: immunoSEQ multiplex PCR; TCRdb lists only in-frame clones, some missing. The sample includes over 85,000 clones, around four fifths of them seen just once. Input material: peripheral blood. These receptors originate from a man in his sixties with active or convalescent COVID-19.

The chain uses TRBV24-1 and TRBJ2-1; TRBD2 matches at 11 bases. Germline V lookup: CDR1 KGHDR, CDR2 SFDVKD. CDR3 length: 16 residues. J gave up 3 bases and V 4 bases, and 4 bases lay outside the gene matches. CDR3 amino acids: CATSEPGTSGYNEQFF. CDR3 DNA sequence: TGTGCCACCAGTGAACCCGGGACTAGCGGCTACAATGAGCAGTTCTTC.

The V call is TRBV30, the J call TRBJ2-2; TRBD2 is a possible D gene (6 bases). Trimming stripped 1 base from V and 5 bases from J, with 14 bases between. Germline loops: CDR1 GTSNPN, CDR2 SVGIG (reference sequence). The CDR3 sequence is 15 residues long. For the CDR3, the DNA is TGTGCCTGGAGTGAGGGCGGGGTTAGGACCGGGGAGCTGTTTTTT. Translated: CAWSEGGVRTGELFF.

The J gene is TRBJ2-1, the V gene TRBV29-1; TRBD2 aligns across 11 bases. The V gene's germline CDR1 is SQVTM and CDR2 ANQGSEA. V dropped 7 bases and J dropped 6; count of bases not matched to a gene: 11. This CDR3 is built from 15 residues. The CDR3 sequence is CSATPTSGMGNEQFF. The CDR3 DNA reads TGCAGCGCGACACCGACTAGCGGGATGGGCAATGAGCAGTTCTTC.

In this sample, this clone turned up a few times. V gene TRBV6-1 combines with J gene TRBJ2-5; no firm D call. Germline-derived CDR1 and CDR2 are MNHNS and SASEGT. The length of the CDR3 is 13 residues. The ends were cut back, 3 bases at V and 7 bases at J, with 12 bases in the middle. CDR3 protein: CASSESPSGTQYF. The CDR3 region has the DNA TGTGCCAGCAGTGAGTCCCCCTCGGGGACCCAGTACTTC.

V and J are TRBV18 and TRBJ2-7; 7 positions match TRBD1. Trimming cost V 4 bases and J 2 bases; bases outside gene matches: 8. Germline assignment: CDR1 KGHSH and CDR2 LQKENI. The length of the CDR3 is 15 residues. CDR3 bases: TGTGCCAGCTCACTCGGGACAGCACTACCCTACGAGCAGTACTTC. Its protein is CASSLGTALPYEQYF.

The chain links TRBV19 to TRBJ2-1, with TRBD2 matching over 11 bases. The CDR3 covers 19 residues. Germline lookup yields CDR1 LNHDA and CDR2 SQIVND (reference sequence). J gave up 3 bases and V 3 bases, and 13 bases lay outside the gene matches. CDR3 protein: CASSIDPSLAGGIYNEQFF. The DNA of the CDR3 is TGTGCCAGTAGTATTGACCCCTCCCTAGCGGGAGGAATCTACAATGAGCAGTTCTTC. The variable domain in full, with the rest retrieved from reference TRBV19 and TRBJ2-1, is DGGITQSPKYLFRKEGQNVTLSCEQNLNHDAMYWYRQDPGQGLRLIYYSQIVNDFQKGDIAEGYSVSREKKESFPLTVTSAQKNPTAFYLCASSIDPSLAGGIYNEQFFGPGTRLTVL.

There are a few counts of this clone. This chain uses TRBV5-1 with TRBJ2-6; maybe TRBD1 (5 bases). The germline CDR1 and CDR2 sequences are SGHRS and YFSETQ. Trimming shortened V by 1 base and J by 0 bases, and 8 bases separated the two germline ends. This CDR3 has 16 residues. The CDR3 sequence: CASSLFRGSGANVLTF. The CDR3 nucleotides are TGCGCCAGCAGCTTGTTTAGGGGCTCTGGGGCCAACGTCCTGACTTTC.

This CDR3 reads CASTPTGFTEAFF. DNA for the CDR3: TGTGCCAGCACCCCCACAGGATTCACTGAAGCTTTCTTT. The gene calls are TRBV6-5 and TRBJ1-1, with TRBD1 as a possible D gene (5 bases). CDR1 and CDR2 from the germline V gene are MNHEY and SVGAGI. Trimming removed 7 bases from V and 4 bases from J, with 13 bases in between. The CDR3 consists of 13 residues.

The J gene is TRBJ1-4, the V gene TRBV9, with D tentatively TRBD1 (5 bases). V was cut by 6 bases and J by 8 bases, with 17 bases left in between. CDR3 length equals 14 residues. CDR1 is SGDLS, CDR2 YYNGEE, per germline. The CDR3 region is CASNRWGVGEKLFF. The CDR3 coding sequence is TGTGCCAGCAACCGGTGGGGGGTCGGCGAAAAACTGTTTTTT.

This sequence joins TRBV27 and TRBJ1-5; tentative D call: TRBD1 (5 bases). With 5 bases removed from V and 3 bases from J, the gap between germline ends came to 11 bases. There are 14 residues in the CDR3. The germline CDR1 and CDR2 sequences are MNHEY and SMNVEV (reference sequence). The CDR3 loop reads CASSLGGPNQPQHF. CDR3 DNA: TGTGCCAGCAGTCTGGGGGGACCCAATCAGCCCCAGCATTTT.

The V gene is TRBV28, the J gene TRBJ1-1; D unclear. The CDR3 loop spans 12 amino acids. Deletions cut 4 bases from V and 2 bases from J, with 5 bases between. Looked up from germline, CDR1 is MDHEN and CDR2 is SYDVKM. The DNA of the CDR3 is TGTGCCAGCAGTTCCCCAAACACTGAAGCTTTCTTT. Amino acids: CASSSPNTEAFF.

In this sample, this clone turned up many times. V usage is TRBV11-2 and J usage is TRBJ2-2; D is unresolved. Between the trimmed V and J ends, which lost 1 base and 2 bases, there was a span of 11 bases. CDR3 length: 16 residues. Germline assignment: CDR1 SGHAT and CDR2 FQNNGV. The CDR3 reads CASSLGLRLNTGELFF. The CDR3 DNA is TGTGCCAGCAGCTTAGGTTTGCGGCTCAACACCGGGGAGCTGTTTTTT. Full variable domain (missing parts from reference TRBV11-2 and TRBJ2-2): EAGVAQSPRYKIIEKRQSVAFWCNPISGHATLYWYQQILGQGPKLLIQFQNNGVVDDSQLPKDRFSAERLKGVDSTLKIQPAKLEDSAVYLCASSLGLRLNTGELFFGEGSRLTVL.

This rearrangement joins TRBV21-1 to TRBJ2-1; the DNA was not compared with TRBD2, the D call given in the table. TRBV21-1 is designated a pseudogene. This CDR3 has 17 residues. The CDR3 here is CASSPFLAGDAYNEQFF. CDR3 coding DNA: TGTGCCAGCAGCCCTTTTTTGGCGGGAGACGCCTACAATGAGCAGTTCTTC.

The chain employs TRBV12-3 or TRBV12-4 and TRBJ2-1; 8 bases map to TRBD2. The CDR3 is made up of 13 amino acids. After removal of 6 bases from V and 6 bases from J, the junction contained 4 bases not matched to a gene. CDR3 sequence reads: CASRGLAGNEQFF. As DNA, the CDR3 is TGTGCCAGCAGGGGGCTAGCGGGCAATGAGCAGTTCTTC.

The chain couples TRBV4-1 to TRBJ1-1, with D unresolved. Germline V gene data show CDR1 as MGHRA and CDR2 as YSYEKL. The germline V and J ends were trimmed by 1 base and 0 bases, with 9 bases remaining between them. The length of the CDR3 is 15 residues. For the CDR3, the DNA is TGCGCCAGCAGCCAAGTTGGGCAGATGAACACTGAAGCTTTCTTT. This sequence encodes CASSQVGQMNTEAFF.

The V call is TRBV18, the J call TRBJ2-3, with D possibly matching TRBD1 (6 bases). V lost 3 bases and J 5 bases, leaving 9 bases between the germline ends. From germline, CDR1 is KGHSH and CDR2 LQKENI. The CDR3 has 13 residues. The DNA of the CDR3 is TGTGCCAGCTCACCGGGGGCGGGAGATACGCAGTATTTT. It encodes CASSPGAGDTQYF.

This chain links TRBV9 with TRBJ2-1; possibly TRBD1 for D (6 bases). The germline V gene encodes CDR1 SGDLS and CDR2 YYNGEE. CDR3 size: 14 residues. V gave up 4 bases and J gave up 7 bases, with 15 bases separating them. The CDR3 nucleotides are TGTGCCAGCAGCTTCACCCCCCAGGGGAATGAGCAGTTCTTC. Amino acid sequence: CASSFTPQGNEQFF.

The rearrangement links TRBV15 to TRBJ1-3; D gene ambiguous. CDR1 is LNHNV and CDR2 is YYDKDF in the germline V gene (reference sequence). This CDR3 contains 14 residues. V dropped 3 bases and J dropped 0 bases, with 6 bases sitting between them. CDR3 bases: TGTGCCACCAGCAGGGACTTCTCTGGAAACACCATATATTTT. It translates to CATSRDFSGNTIYF.

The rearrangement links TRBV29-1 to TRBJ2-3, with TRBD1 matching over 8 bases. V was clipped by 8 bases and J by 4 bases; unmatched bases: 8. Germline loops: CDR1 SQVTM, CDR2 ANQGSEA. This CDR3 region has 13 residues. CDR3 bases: TGCAGCTCCAGACAGGGGACTCCAGATACGCAGTATTTT. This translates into CSSRQGTPDTQYF.

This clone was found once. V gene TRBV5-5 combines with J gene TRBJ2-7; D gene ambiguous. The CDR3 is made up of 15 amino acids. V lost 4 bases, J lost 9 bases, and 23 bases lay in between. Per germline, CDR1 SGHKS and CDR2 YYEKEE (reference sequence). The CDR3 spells CASSPTVGLYERQYV. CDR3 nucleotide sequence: TGTGCCAGCAGCCCCACGGTAGGCCTCTACGAGCGGCAGTACGTC.

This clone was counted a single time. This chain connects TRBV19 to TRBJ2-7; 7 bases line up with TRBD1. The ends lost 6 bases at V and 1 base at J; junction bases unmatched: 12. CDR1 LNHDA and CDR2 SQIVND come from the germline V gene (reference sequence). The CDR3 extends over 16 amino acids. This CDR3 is CASSSTGTAVSYEQYF. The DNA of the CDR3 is TGTGCCAGTAGCTCAACCGGGACAGCGGTGTCCTACGAGCAGTACTTC.